This is a list of T cell receptor beta chains from one sample in a study of cytomegalovirus exposure and HLA in healthy donors. The repertoire was sequenced with immunoSEQ multiplex PCR; TCRdb's copy has only in-frame clones and lacks some. Of about 63,000 clones in the sample, approximately 95% were seen once. The sample taken for sequencing was PBMCs. The receptors were sampled from a young woman in good health and CMV-seropositive. Each CDR3 is given with its conserved first and last residue. Not every row has a clone size; where given, it reads once, few, many or a size class.

>TRBV19|.|TRBJ2-7
CASSIDWSSGVYEQYF
>TRBV5-4|few|TRBJ1-2
CASSLGFDRGEYGYTF
>TRBV30|few|TRBJ1-5
CAWSVEVFQPQHF
>TRBV15|.|TRBJ1-5
CATSRYNQPQHF
>TRBV15|.|TRBJ2-5
CATSTGSAETQYF
>TRBV28|.|TRBJ2-3
CASSPQGRVQYF
>TRBV10-3|.|TRBJ1-3
CAISDFRTGSGNTIYF
>TRBV25-1|.|TRBJ2-5
CASSLAGSETQYF
>TRBV28|once|TRBJ2-7
CASSPAGLSYEQYF
>TRBV5-1|few|TRBJ2-7
CASSPASGSSFEQYF
>TRBV5-1|.|TRBJ1-1
CASSLVQPNTEAFF
>TRBV13|once|TRBJ2-7
CASSRPTGKNEQYF
>TRBV25-1|.|TRBJ1-1
CATGGYTEAFF
>TRBV18|.|TRBJ2-1
CASSPQRGDPSEQFF
>TRBV19|.|TRBJ1-2
CASSIAGTGIGEGYTF
>TRBV7-9|.|TRBJ2-1
CASSLWDSNEQFF
>TRBV11-3|.|TRBJ2-5
CASRGQGQETQYF
>TRBV7-3|.|TRBJ2-1
CASSQGTGGTQFF
>TRBV11-2|.|TRBJ1-2
CASSQGQGPGYTF
>TRBV5-4|.|TRBJ2-1
CASSPGTSDYNEQFF
>TRBV28|.|TRBJ1-5
CASSFGQPQHF
>TRBV2|.|TRBJ2-3
CASIAPGRSTDTQYF
>TRBV15|once|TRBJ1-4
CATSGQENEKLFF
>TRBV6-5|.|TRBJ2-1
CASRMDSAGNNEQFF
>TRBV9|.|TRBJ1-4
CASSTQGSRNEKLFF
>TRBV28|.|TRBJ2-3
CASRDRDSFDTDTQYF
>TRBV5-1|.|TRBJ2-1
CASKPLSYNEQFF
>TRBV7-9|.|TRBJ1-2
CASSPPKIGQGARGYTF
>TRBV2|.|TRBJ2-1
CASSPGLPGEQFF
>TRBV2|.|TRBJ2-7
CASSGRDRAYEQYF
>TRBV11-2|.|TRBJ1-6
CASSLETGNSPLHF
>TRBV30|.|TRBJ2-5
CAWSTGLAGGPQYF
>TRBV4-1|.|TRBJ2-2
CASSRGLAGEVLSGELFF
>TRBV9|.|TRBJ2-3
CASSVGGTKGAGTQYF
>TRBV28|.|TRBJ2-1
CASSLRLYNEQFF
>TRBV2|.|TRBJ2-2
CASRRTDTGELFF
>TRBV27|.|TRBJ1-2
CASSPSLAATNYGYTF
>TRBV27|.|TRBJ2-1
CASRPGVAYSNEQFF
>TRBV5-6|once|TRBJ2-3
CASSFAGERSGYF
>TRBV19|.|TRBJ2-7
CASSIPARDEQYF
>TRBV7-9|.|TRBJ1-5
CASSYQDISGNQPQHF
>TRBV6-1|.|TRBJ1-3
CASSDPRVTGNTIYF
>TRBV7-8|.|TRBJ1-1
CASSQGSNTEAFF
>TRBV5-4|.|TRBJ2-2
CASSIIDRGNTGELFF
>TRBV2|once|TRBJ2-3
CASSVDRSTDTQYF
>TRBV18|.|TRBJ1-3
CASSPRNLAGGPSHGNTIYF
>TRBV5-8|.|TRBJ2-7
CASSDAGTGAYEQYF
>TRBV27|.|TRBJ2-7
CASSLIHSRTETYEQYF
>TRBV28|.|TRBJ1-4
CAVGGRLATNEKLFF
>TRBV27|.|TRBJ2-7
CASSETGSYEQYF
>TRBV7-9|.|TRBJ1-4
CASSLTGSREKLFF
>TRBV2|.|TRBJ1-2
CASSEVGQGTGYTF
>TRBV15|.|TRBJ2-3
CATSRPTGRTDTQYF